One sample yielded the 30 T cell receptor beta chains listed below, sequenced in a study of T cells in Graves' hyperthyroidism and ophthalmopathy. RNA transcripts provided the source from which TCR beta CDR3 regions were amplified. Primed by the HTBI set, a first-round RT-PCR was run on the TCR CDR3. From the multiplex PCR reads, TCRdb called clonotypes with MiXCR, one entry per CDR3 protein. The sample holds around 800,000 distinct CDR3 sequences, approximately 40% seen once. Sequenced sample: blood. The receptors originated from a man aged 18 to 29 with Graves' hyperthyroidism.

On this clonotype: A junction end diverges from the germline sequence, so it may reflect a read error. The V and J genes are TRBV15 and TRBJ2-7; 9 bases match TRBD1. The CDR3 is made up of 16 amino acids. The V gene's germline CDR1 is LNHNV and CDR2 YYDKDF (reference sequence). The CDR3 is CAASSVDGTGTYEQYF. The CDR3 coding sequence is TGTGCCGCCAGCAGCGTAGACGGGACAGGGACCTACGAGCAGTACTTC. Using reference TRBV15 and TRBJ2-7 for the parts outside the CDR3, the full variable domain is DAMVIQNPRYQVTQFGKPVTLSCSQTLNHNVMYWYQQKSSQAPKLLFHYYDKDFNNEADTPDNFQSRRPNTSFCFLDIRSPGLGDTAMYLCAASSVDGTGTYEQYFGPGTRLTVT.

This clonotype has a handful of counts. Sequence at one end of the junction differs from germline and may be a read error. The V call is TRBV7-3, the J call TRBJ2-2; D not resolved. This CDR3 spans 13 amino acids. Germline lookup yields CDR1 SGHTA and CDR2 FQGTGA. The CDR3 bases are TGTGCCAGCTGCTTATTGGGTGCCGGGGAGCTGTTTTTT. This translates into CASCLLGAGELFF.

DNA for the CDR3: TGCAGCGCCCGACGGGGTACTCCTATCAAGCAAAATTCACCCCTCCACTTT. Its translation: CSARRGTPIKQNSPLHF. The chain employs TRBV29-1 and TRBJ1-6; no reliable D call. The CDR3 is made up of 17 amino acids. Germline V lookup: CDR1 SQVTM, CDR2 ANQGSEA. The V gene lost 7 bases and the J gene lost 7 bases, with 26 bases spanning the gap.

The gene calls are TRBV7-2 and TRBJ2-7; possible D gene TRBD2, 5 bases. The CDR3 has 14 residues. V lost 6 bases, J lost 1 base, and 13 bases lay in between. Germline CDR1 reads SGHTA; CDR2 reads FQGNSA. As DNA, the CDR3 is TGTGCCAGCAGTCCTAACGGGATTTCCTACGAGCAGTACTTC. This gives the protein CASSPNGISYEQYF.

This clonotype was recorded many times. The genes are TRBV6-5 and TRBJ2-5; D not certain. The V end was cut by 4 bases, the J end by 5 bases, with 5 bases between. The CDR3 loop spans 11 amino acids. Germline CDR1 and CDR2: MNHEY and SVGAGI. CDR3 nucleotides: TGTGCCAGCAGTTCTTACGAGACCCAGTACTTC. This gives the protein CASSSYETQYF.

Regarding this clonotype: This could be a read error, since a much larger clone is one nucleotide away. This chain connects TRBV19 to TRBJ1-6; 8 bases fit TRBD1. The CDR3 sequence is 15 residues long. The V gene's germline CDR1 is LNHDA and CDR2 SQIVND (reference sequence). The trim removed 9 bases at V and 10 bases at J, leaving 14 bases unmatched. The CDR3 is CASSQAGQGPSPLHF. The CDR3 bases are TGTGCCAGCAGCCAAGCTGGACAGGGTCCGTCACCCCTCCACTTT.

This clonotype appeared once. This rearrangement joins TRBV19 to TRBJ1-1; TRBD1 matches 7 bases. The junction had 8 bases not matched to a gene; V was cut back by 9 bases and J by 1 base. CDR3 length equals 14 residues. Germline assignment: CDR1 LNHDA and CDR2 SQIVND (reference sequence). In DNA form, the CDR3 reads TGTGCCAGCCTGGCGGAGGGGGCGAACACTGAAGCTTTCTTT. Protein: CASLAEGANTEAFF.

With regard to this clonotype: At one end, the junction sequence differs from germline, possibly due to a read error. This chain joins TRBV11-2 and TRBJ2-5, with 11 bases that match TRBD1. This CDR3 has 13 residues. Germline CDR1 is SGHAT and CDR2 is FQNNGV. This CDR3 is CASSPWDRGSPYF. For the CDR3, the DNA is TGCGCCAGCAGCCCCTGGGACAGGGGGTCCCCGTACTTC.

The rearrangement links TRBV27 to TRBJ1-2; 9 bases line up with TRBD1. Trimming at V came to 6 bases and at J to 8 bases, leaving 7 bases not matched to a gene. The CDR3 sequence is 13 residues long. Germline loops: CDR1 MNHEY, CDR2 SMNVEV (reference sequence). CDR3 region: CASSLQGARGYTF. CDR3 in DNA: TGTGCCAGCAGCCTACAGGGGGCGAGGGGCTACACCTTC.

Regarding this clonotype: One end of the junction fails to match germline, which may point to a read error. The rearrangement uses TRBV7-9 and TRBJ2-2; TRBD1 might be the D (5 bases). The CDR3 loop spans 13 amino acids. Germline values: CDR1 SEHNR, CDR2 FQNEAQ (reference sequence). CDR3 amino acids: CASSQEGAGELFF. As DNA, the CDR3 is TGCGCCAGCAGCCAAGAAGGGGCCGGGGAGCTGTTTTTT.

As to this clonotype: A much larger clone differs by one base, so this may be a read error. The CDR3 sequence is CASSRPSYEQYF. The CDR3 coding sequence is TGTGCCAGCAGCCGACCCTCCTACGAGCAGTACTTC. The V gene is TRBV12-3 or TRBV12-4, the J gene TRBJ2-7; D remains ambiguous. V lost 6 bases and J 0 bases, leaving 6 bases between the germline ends. The CDR3 spans 12 residues.

There are a few counts of this clonotype. The chain is built from TRBV7-9 and TRBJ2-7; no clear D. Between the trimmed V and J ends, which lost 5 bases and 2 bases, there was a span of 13 bases. Germline V CDR1 and CDR2: SEHNR, FQNEAQ (reference sequence). The CDR3 length is 14 residues. The CDR3 loop reads CASSHGERAYEQYF. The CDR3 nucleotides are TGTGCCAGCAGCCACGGTGAAAGAGCCTACGAGCAGTACTTC.

This clonotype was counted many times. V and J are TRBV29-1 and TRBJ2-7; possibly TRBD1 for D (5 bases). The CDR3 spans 13 residues. Trimming removed 0 bases at V and 2 bases at J, with 8 bases between. Germline loops: CDR1 SQVTM, CDR2 ANQGSEA. CDR3 residues: CSVEEGLTYEQYF. The CDR3 DNA reads TGCAGCGTTGAAGAGGGGCTAACCTACGAGCAGTACTTC.

This clonotype was observed many times. The V and J genes are TRBV7-9 and TRBJ2-5; 8 bases fit TRBD2. The CDR3 spans 14 residues. From germline, CDR1 is SEHNR and CDR2 FQNEAQ (reference sequence). Germline trimming cut 4 bases from V and 6 bases from J; bases unmatched to any gene: 7. The CDR3 DNA reads as TGTGCCAGCAGCTCAGAGCGGGAGAGGCAGACCCAGTACTTC. Translating gives CASSSERERQTQYF.

The V gene is TRBV29-1, the J gene TRBJ2-2; 8 bases are a match to TRBD1. V was pared by 7 bases and J by 4 bases, with 5 bases of the junction left unmatched. Germline V gene data show CDR1 as SQVTM and CDR2 as ANQGSEA. CDR3 length equals 13 residues. CDR3 nucleotides: TGCAGCGGGACAGGGTGGGCCACCGGGGAGCTGTTTTTT. Encoded protein: CSGTGWATGELFF.

CDR3 bases: TGTGCCAGCAGCTATCTGGGACGGTCGAACACTGAAGCTTTCTTT. Encoded protein: CASSYLGRSNTEAFF. The chain employs TRBV7-2 and TRBJ1-1; tentative D call: TRBD1 (5 bases). V shed 4 bases and J shed 1 base, with 13 bases lying between them. The CDR3 is made up of 15 amino acids. The germline CDR1 and CDR2 sequences are SGHTA and FQGNSA.

The rearrangement links TRBV6-1 to TRBJ1-1; TRBD1 aligns across 7 bases. J was trimmed by 4 bases and V by 7 bases; bases with no gene match: 15. The CDR3 is 16 amino acids. Germline lookup yields CDR1 MNHNS and CDR2 SASEGT. The CDR3 reads CASTIELGGLVTEAFF. CDR3 sequence (DNA): TGTGCCAGCACCATCGAACTAGGGGGCTTGGTCACTGAAGCTTTCTTT.

At least ten counts were recorded for this clonotype. The chain combines TRBV5-1 with TRBJ1-2, with 8 nucleotides matching TRBD1. After removal of 4 bases from V and 3 bases from J, the junction contained 11 bases not matched to a gene. Germline V gives CDR1 SGHRS, CDR2 YFSETQ. The CDR3 length is 16 residues. The CDR3: CASSLPGQGKDYGYTF. The CDR3 DNA is TGCGCCAGCAGCCTTCCAGGACAGGGAAAGGACTATGGCTACACCTTC.

About this clonotype: This clone may be a read error of a much larger clone one base away. The chain combines TRBV29-1 with TRBJ2-5, with D tentatively TRBD2 (5 bases). The CDR3 is made up of 14 amino acids. The germline V gene has CDR1 SQVTM and CDR2 ANQGSEA. Trimming pared 4 bases from V and 0 bases from J, leaving 12 bases between. The CDR3 is CSVAGGSYQETQYF. The CDR3 region has the DNA TGCAGCGTTGCAGGCGGGTCGTACCAAGAGACCCAGTACTTC.

CDR3 protein: CASSFGAGVYGYTF. The CDR3 coding sequence is TGTGCCAGCAGTTTCGGGGCAGGGGTCTATGGCTACACCTTC. The V call is TRBV9, the J call TRBJ1-2; weak D call: TRBD1 (6 bases). V lost 5 bases and J lost 4, with 15 bases in between. This CDR3 is 14 amino acids long. The V gene's germline CDR1 is SGDLS and CDR2 YYNGEE.

This clonotype was recorded many times. The CDR3 region has the DNA TGCAGCGTCGACAGAGATGGCTACACCTTC. Its translation: CSVDRDGYTF. The gene calls are TRBV29-1 and TRBJ1-2; weak D call: TRBD1 (5 bases). Germline V gene sequence: CDR1 SQVTM, CDR2 ANQGSEA. The length of the CDR3 is 10 residues. V lost 6 bases and J lost 6, with 8 bases in between.

V and J are TRBV7-9 and TRBJ1-1; D perhaps matches TRBD1 (6 bases). The germline CDR1 and CDR2 sequences are SEHNR and FQNEAQ (reference sequence). The CDR3 is 20 residues long. Trimming removed 5 bases at V and 2 bases at J, with 30 bases between. As DNA, the CDR3 is TGTGCCAGCAGCCTAAAGGATGGGACTCAGGGGCCCTACCTCAACACTGAAGCTTTCTTT. It is translated as CASSLKDGTQGPYLNTEAFF.

The chain combines TRBV19 with TRBJ1-5; D is undetermined. CDR3 length equals 16 residues. V lost 5 bases, J lost 6 bases, and 20 bases lay in between. Per the germline V gene, CDR1 is LNHDA and CDR2 is SQIVND (reference sequence). Here the CDR3 DNA reads TGTGCCAGTAGTCCCCTTACCGGGAGCCAAGGTCAGCCCCAGCATTTT. This translates into CASSPLTGSQGQPQHF.

The table lists this clonotype with many counts. This chain links TRBV11-2 with TRBJ2-5, with no clear D. The CDR3 runs to 15 residues. Trimming shortened V by 1 base and J by 0 bases, and 9 bases separated the two germline ends. Germline V lookup: CDR1 SGHAT, CDR2 FQNNGV. The chain's CDR3 is CASSLGATDQETQYF. The CDR3 bases are TGTGCCAGCAGCTTAGGCGCGACGGACCAAGAGACCCAGTACTTC.

This clonotype was counted ten times or more. The chain is built from TRBV10-3 and TRBJ2-2; 10 bases are shared with TRBD2. The V and J ends lost 4 bases and 1 base, in that order; junction bases with no gene match: 0. From germline, CDR1 is ENHRY and CDR2 SYGVKD. CDR3 length: 15 residues. The CDR3 nucleotides read TGTGCCATCAGTGGGACTAGCGGGAACACCGGGGAGCTGTTTTTT. Translating it yields CAISGTSGNTGELFF.

Ten or more counts support this clonotype. This chain links TRBV6-5 with TRBJ2-7; D unresolved. Trimming took off 2 bases at V and 3 bases at J, with 8 bases between the two ends. The germline V gene has CDR1 MNHEY and CDR2 SVGAGI. The CDR3 totals 13 residues. The DNA for the CDR3 is TGTGCCAGCAGTTACGGGCAGAACTACGAGCAGTACTTC. Translated: CASSYGQNYEQYF.

This chain joins TRBV20-1 and TRBJ1-1, with no clear D. V was trimmed by 3 bases and J by 11 bases, leaving 7 bases between them. CDR1 is DFQATT, CDR2 SNEGSKA, per germline (reference sequence). The CDR3 consists of 9 residues. Here the CDR3 DNA reads TGCAGTGCTAGTCCGGTGGCTTTCTTT. Translation: CSASPVAFF.

The V and J genes are TRBV2 and TRBJ2-7; 11 bases are shared with TRBD1. Unmatched junction bases numbered 6, after V lost 11 bases and J lost 6 bases. Per the germline V gene, CDR1 is SNHLY and CDR2 is FYNNEI. The CDR3 loop spans 12 amino acids. CDR3 sequence reads: CAFWTGGGEQYF. DNA of the CDR3: TGTGCCTTCTGGACAGGGGGCGGCGAGCAGTACTTC.

This clonotype came up once. An end of the junction differs from the germline gene, which may be a read error. The V call is TRBV9, the J call TRBJ2-7; D uncertain. CDR1 and CDR2 (germline): SGDLS, YYNGEE. The CDR3 length is 15 residues. Here the CDR3 reads CASSVESAGADEKYF. DNA for the CDR3: TGTGCCAGCAGCGTAGAATCTGCAGGAGCAGACGAGAAGTACTTC.

This clonotype has only a few counts. The chain recombines TRBV5-4 with TRBJ2-7, with TRBD2 identical over 8 bases. J was trimmed by 7 bases and V by 0 bases; bases with no gene match: 9. CDR1 and CDR2 (germline): SGHNT, YYREEE (reference sequence). The CDR3 spans 15 residues. The CDR3 here is CASSLGLAGTREQYF. CDR3 nucleotides: TGTGCCAGCAGCTTGGGATTAGCGGGGACAAGGGAGCAGTACTTC.